Listed below are T cell receptor beta chains from one sample, sequenced in a study of beta chain features in type 1 diabetes. The repertoire was sequenced with immunoSEQ multiplex PCR; TCRdb's copy has only in-frame clones and lacks some. In the table there are tens of thousands of clones, 63% of which are singletons. The source material was stem cell memory CD4+ T cells from blood. The receptors were sampled from a woman aged 25 to 39 with type 1 diabetes. Both conserved end residues are part of each CDR3. The D gene is left open where the match is weak. Some rows mark clone size as missing; the rest say once, few, many or name a class of expanded clone.

TRBJ1-5 | TRBV30 | . | . | TGTGCCTGGAGTGTACCCCCAGGGCTGGGCCAGCCCCAGCATTTT | CAWSVPPGLGQPQHF
TRBJ2-7 | TRBV2 | . | TRBD2 | TGTGCCAGCAAAGGGACTAGCGGGAGTCCAGCCTTC | CASKGTSGSPAF
TRBJ2-7 | TRBV4-1 | . | . | TGCGCCAGCAGCCTACCCAGGGGCAAGAAGTACTTC | CASSLPRGKKYF
TRBJ2-5 | TRBV15 | . | . | TGTGCCACCAGCAGAGACAGGGCCGGCCAAGAGACCCAGTACTTC | CATSRDRAGQETQYF
TRBJ2-2 | TRBV11-2 | . | TRBD2 | TGTGCCACTAATATACCGGGCGGGAGTAACACCGGGGAGCTGTTTTTT | CATNIPGGSNTGELFF
TRBJ2-7 | TRBV5-1 | . | . | TGCGCCAGCAGCCAAACAGGGTACGAGCAGTACTTC | CASSQTGYEQYF
TRBJ2-1 | TRBV11-2 | few | TRBD2 | TGTGCCTGGGGGAGGGCTAACAATGAGCAGTTCTTC | CAWGRANNEQFF
TRBJ1-2 | TRBV4-1 | few | . | TGCGCCAGCAGCCAAGATACAGTCACCAACTATGGCTACACCTTC | CASSQDTVTNYGYTF
TRBJ2-3 | TRBV7-3 | once | . | TGTGCCAGCAGCTTAAGGGAGCGAGATACGCAGTATTTT | CASSLRERDTQYF
TRBJ2-7 | TRBV28 | . | . | TGTGCCAGCAGCGACCCTGGACAGCGTAGCTCCTACGAGCAGTACTTC | CASSDPGQRSSYEQYF
TRBJ2-3 | TRBV5-1 | few | TRBD2 | TGCGCCAGCAGCTTGGGCCCACTAGCGAGAATCACAGATACGCAGTATTTT | CASSLGPLARITDTQYF
TRBJ2-7 | TRBV7-9 | . | TRBD1 | TGTGCCAGCAGCACAGGGACAGGGGGTTATTCCTACGAGCAGTACTTC | CASSTGTGGYSYEQYF
TRBJ1-4 | TRBV5-1 | . | TRBD1 | TGCGCCAGCAGCTTAGGGACAGATAATGAAAAACTGTTTTTT | CASSLGTDNEKLFF
TRBJ2-5 | TRBV2 | . | . | TGTGCCAGCAGCATACAGGGTAGAGAGACCCAGTACTTC | CASSIQGRETQYF
TRBJ2-1 | TRBV7-3 | . | TRBD2 | TGTGCCAGCGGTTCGGGAGGTTCCTACAATGAGCAGTTCTTC | CASGSGGSYNEQFF
TRBJ2-1 | TRBV5-1 | . | . | TGCGCCAGCAGCTTGGCCGGGGGTCGGGCCGACAATGAGCAGTTCTTC | CASSLAGGRADNEQFF
TRBJ2-7 | TRBV19 | . | TRBD1 | TGTGCCAGTAGTATAGCCCCGGGACAGGGCCTCGGCCACGAGCAGTACTTC | CASSIAPGQGLGHEQYF
TRBJ2-7 | TRBV6-9 | . | TRBD1 | TGTGCCAGCAGACCACGACAGGGGGTATCCTACGAGCAGTACTTC | CASRPRQGVSYEQYF
TRBJ2-7 | TRBV2 | . | . | TGTGCCAGCAGTGAGGCGCCTAGCAGCGAGCAGTACTTC | CASSEAPSSEQYF
TRBJ2-1 | TRBV6-5 | . | . | TGTGCCAGCAGCCGTTACCGAGGACTCAAGAATGAGCAGTTCTTC | CASSRYRGLKNEQFF
TRBJ2-1 | TRBV7-3 | few | TRBD2 | TGTGCCAGCAGCTTAAGGCGGGAGGGCCCTAATGAGCAGTTCTTC | CASSLRREGPNEQFF
TRBJ1-2 | TRBV6-5 | few | . | TGTGCCAGCAGTTACTCGGCAGGGGTCGGCTATGGCTACACCTTC | CASSYSAGVGYGYTF
TRBJ2-1 | TRBV4-2 | . | . | TGTGCCAGCAGCCCGCCCGGGACACACTCCTACAATGAGCAGTTCTTC | CASSPPGTHSYNEQFF
TRBJ2-7 | TRBV10-3 | few | . | TGTGCCATCAGTGATTCAGGGGAAAGCTCCTACGAGCAGTACTTC | CAISDSGESSYEQYF
TRBJ2-3 | TRBV25-1 | . | . | TGTGCCAGCAGTGCCCGGGAACTCCGCACAGATACGCAGTATTTT | CASSARELRTDTQYF
TRBJ2-7 | TRBV11-2 | . | . | TGTGCCAGCAGTTCATGGGCGGGGGAGCAGTACTTC | CASSSWAGEQYF
TRBJ1-5 | TRBV19 | . | TRBD1 | TGTGCCAGTAGCGCGCAGGGGGCGGGCAATCAGCCCCAGCATTTT | CASSAQGAGNQPQHF
TRBJ2-2 | TRBV4-1 | . | TRBD2 | TGCGCCAGCAGCCGAGATAGCGGGAGGGACACCGGGGAGCTGTTTTTT | CASSRDSGRDTGELFF
TRBJ2-1 | TRBV18 | . | . | TGTGCCAGCTCATCGACCGGGGACAATGAGCAGTTCTTC | CASSSTGDNEQFF
TRBJ2-7 | TRBV10-3 | few | . | TGTGCCATCAGTGAGTACCAGGCCAGCTACGAGCAGTACTTC | CAISEYQASYEQYF
TRBJ2-1 | TRBV30 | . | TRBD2 | TGTGCCTGGAGCGCCAAAGAACTAGCGGGCCCCTACAATGAGCAGTTCTTC | CAWSAKELAGPYNEQFF
TRBJ2-1 | TRBV19 | . | TRBD2 | TGTGCCAGTAAACCGGGACTAGCGGGAGCGGATGAGCAGTTCTTC | CASKPGLAGADEQFF
TRBJ2-3 | TRBV5-4 | . | . | TGTGCCAGCAGCTTGACAGTAGATGAGGGAACAGATACGCAGTATTTT | CASSLTVDEGTDTQYF
TRBJ2-3 | TRBV5-4 | once | TRBD2 | TGTGCCAGCAGCCCCGCTGGGCGGGAGGTTCAAGATACGCAGTATTTT | CASSPAGREVQDTQYF
TRBJ1-1 | TRBV9 | few | . | TGTGCCAGCAGCGTAGAGGACAGCTTGAACACTGAAGCTTTCTTT | CASSVEDSLNTEAFF
TRBJ1-2 | TRBV2 | . | TRBD1 | TGTGCCAGCAGTGAAGCGAGACAGGGGTTTGGCTACACCTTC | CASSEARQGFGYTF
TRBJ1-2 | TRBV5-6 | few | . | TGTGCCAGCAGCCCCTCTCGTGTTGGCTACACCTTC | CASSPSRVGYTF
TRBJ1-1 | TRBV7-9 | . | TRBD1 | TGTGCCAGCAGCGCCTCCGGGACAGGGTGGCTCACTGAAGCTTTCTTT | CASSASGTGWLTEAFF
TRBJ2-2 | TRBV5-8 | once | . | TGTGCCAGCAGCTTGGCTTTAGCGGCCGACACCGGGGAGCTGTTTTTT | CASSLALAADTGELFF
TRBJ2-7 | TRBV15 | . | . | TGTGCCACCAGCAGAGATCACGGTCAGGGTTGGGAGCAGTACTTC | CATSRDHGQGWEQYF
TRBJ2-5 | TRBV10-2 | . | TRBD2 | TGCGCCAGCAGGGGACTAGCGAGGGAGACCCAGTACTTC | CASRGLARETQYF
TRBJ1-2 | TRBV9 | . | . | TGTGCCAGCAGCGCCGAGAACTATGGCTACACCTTC | CASSAENYGYTF
TRBJ2-7 | TRBV7-2 | few | TRBD2 | TGTGCCAGCAGCTTACCCGGACTAGCGGGAGCTGGCGAGCAGTACTTC | CASSLPGLAGAGEQYF
TRBJ2-1 | TRBV7-3 | . | TRBD1 | TGTGCCAGCAGCTCTTCTGGACAGGCTGGATTTGAGCAGTTCTTC | CASSSSGQAGFEQFF
TRBJ2-1 | TRBV5-1 | . | TRBD2 | TGCGCCAGCAGCTTGACTAGCGGGAGTGACAATGAGCAGTTCTTC | CASSLTSGSDNEQFF
TRBJ2-7 | TRBV7-9 | . | . | TGTGCCAGCAGCCCTATTAGCTCCTACGAGCAGTACTTC | CASSPISSYEQYF
TRBJ2-1 | TRBV5-4 | . | . | TGTGCCAGCAGCTCGGACTACCGGTTGGATGAGCAGTTCTTC | CASSSDYRLDEQFF
TRBJ2-7 | TRBV6-5 | . | TRBD2 | TGTGCCAGCAGTTACGTTAGCGGGAGAAGCCACGAGCAGTACTTC | CASSYVSGRSHEQYF
TRBJ1-2 | TRBV11-2 | . | TRBD1 | TGTGCCAGCAGCCTACAGGGGGCTTTAGCTAACTATGGCTACACCTTC | CASSLQGALANYGYTF
TRBJ1-5 | TRBV5-5 | once | TRBD1 | TGTGCCAGCAGCGAGGGACAGGGAGAGGGAGGCAATCAGCCCCAGCATTTT | CASSEGQGEGGNQPQHF